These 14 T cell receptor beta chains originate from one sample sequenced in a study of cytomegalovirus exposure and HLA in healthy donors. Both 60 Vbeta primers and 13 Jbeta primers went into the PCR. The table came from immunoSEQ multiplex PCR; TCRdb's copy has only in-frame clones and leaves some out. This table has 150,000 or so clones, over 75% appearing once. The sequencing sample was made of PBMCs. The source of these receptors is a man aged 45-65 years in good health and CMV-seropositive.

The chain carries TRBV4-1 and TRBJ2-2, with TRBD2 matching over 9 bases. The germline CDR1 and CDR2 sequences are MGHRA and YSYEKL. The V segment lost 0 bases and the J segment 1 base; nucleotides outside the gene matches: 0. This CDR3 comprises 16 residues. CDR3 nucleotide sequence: TGCGCCAGCAGCCAAGAAGCGGGAGGGAACACCGGGGAGCTGTTTTTT. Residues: CASSQEAGGNTGELFF.

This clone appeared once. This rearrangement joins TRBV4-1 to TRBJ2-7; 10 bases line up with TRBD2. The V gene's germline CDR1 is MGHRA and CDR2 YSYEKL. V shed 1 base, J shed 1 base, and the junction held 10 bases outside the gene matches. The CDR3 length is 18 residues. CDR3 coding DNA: TGCGCCAGCAGCCAAGGAGAGCGGGAGGGCCGTTGGTCCTACGAGCAGTACTTC. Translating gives CASSQGEREGRWSYEQYF.

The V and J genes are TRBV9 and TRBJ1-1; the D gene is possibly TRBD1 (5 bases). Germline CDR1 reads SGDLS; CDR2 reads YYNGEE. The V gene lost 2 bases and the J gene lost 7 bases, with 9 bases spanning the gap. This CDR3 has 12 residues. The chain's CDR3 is CASSVSGGEAFF. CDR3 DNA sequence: TGTGCCAGCAGCGTCTCCGGGGGTGAAGCTTTCTTT.

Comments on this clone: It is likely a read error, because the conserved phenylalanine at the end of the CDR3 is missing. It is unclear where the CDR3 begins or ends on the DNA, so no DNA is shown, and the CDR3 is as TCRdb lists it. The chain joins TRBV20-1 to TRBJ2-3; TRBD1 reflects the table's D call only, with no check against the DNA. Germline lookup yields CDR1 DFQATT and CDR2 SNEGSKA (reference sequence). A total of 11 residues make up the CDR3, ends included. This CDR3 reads CSARDLGQMLL.

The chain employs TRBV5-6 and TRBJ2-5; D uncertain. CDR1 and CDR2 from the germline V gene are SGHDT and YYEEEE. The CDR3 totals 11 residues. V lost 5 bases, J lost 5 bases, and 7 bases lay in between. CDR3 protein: CASSRFETQYF. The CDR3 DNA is TGTGCCAGCAGTCGGTTTGAGACCCAGTACTTC.

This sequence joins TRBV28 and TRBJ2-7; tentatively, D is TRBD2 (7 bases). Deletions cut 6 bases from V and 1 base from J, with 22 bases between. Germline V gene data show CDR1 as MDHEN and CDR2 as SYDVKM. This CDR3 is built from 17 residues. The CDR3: CASRTQGREKGSYEQYF. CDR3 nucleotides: TGTGCCAGCAGAACCCAGGGGCGGGAGAAAGGGTCCTACGAGCAGTACTTC.

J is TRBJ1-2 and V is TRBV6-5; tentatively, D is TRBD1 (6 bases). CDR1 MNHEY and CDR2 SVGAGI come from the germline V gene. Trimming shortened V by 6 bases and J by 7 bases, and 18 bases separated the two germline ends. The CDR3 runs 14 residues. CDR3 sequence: CASRMTGGSGGYTF. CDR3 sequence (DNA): TGTGCCAGCAGGATGACAGGAGGCTCGGGTGGCTACACCTTC.

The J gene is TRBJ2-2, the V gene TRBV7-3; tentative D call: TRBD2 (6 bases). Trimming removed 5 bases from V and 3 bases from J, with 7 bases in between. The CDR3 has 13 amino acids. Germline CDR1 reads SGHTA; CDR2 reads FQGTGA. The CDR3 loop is CASSRDYTGELFF. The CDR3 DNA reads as TGTGCCAGCAGCCGGGACTACACCGGGGAGCTGTTTTTT.

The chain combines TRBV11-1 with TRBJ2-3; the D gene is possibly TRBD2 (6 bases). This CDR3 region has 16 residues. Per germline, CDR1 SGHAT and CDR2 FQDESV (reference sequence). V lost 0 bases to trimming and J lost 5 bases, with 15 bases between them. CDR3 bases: TGTGCCAGCAGCTTAGCACCCGGGGGAGGTCAAGATACGCAGTATTTT. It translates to CASSLAPGGGQDTQYF.

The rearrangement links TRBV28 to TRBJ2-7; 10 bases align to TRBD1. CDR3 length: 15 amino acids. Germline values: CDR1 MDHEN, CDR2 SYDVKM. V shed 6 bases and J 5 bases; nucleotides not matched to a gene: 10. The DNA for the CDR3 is TGTGCCAGCAGATGGGCCGGGACAGGGGACCACGAGCAGTACTTC. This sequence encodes CASRWAGTGDHEQYF.

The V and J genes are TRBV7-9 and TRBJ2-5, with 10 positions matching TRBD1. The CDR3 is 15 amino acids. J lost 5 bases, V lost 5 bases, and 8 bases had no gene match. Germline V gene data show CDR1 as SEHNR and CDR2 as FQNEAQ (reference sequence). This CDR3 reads CASSMRQGARETQYF. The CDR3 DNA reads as TGTGCCAGCAGCATGAGACAGGGGGCGCGGGAGACCCAGTACTTC.

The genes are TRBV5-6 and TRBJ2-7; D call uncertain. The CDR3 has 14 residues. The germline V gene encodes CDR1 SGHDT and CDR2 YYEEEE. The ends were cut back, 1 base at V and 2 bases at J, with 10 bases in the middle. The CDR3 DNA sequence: TGTGCCAGCAGCTTGATGGGCCGTACCTACGAGCAGTACTTC. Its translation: CASSLMGRTYEQYF.

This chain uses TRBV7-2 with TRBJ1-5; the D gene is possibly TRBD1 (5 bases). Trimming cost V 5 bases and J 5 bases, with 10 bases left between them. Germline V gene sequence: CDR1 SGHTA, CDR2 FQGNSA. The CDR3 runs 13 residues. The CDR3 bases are TGTGCCAGCAGCCAGGACAACTATCAGCCCCAGCATTTT. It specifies CASSQDNYQPQHF. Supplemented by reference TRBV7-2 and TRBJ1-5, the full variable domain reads GAGVSQSPSNKVTEKGKDVELRCDPISGHTALYWYRQSLGQGLEFLIYFQGNSAPDKSGLPSDRFSAERTGGSVSTLTIQRTQQEDSAVYLCASSQDNYQPQHFGDGTRLSIL.

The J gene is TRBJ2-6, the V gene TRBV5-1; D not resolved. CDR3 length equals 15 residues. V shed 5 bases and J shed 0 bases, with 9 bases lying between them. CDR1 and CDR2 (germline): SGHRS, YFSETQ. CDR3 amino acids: CASSPPSSGANVLTF. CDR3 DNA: TGCGCCAGCAGTCCCCCCAGCTCTGGGGCCAACGTCCTGACTTTC.